These 27 T cell receptor beta chains came from one sample sequenced in a study of Ad26.COV2.S vaccination and SARS-CoV-2 variants. As to treatment: about 20 received Ad26.COV2.S at low or high dose, single or two shots; roughly five received placebo; per-sample allocation not given. At day 63 after the first vaccine or placebo injection, samples were drawn. The method was immunoSEQ multiplex PCR; TCRdb's version includes in-frame clones alone and lacks a portion of them. The sample gives about 400,000 clones, 80% to 90% of which show up once; 3.5% is in the top ten. Sequencing used peripheral blood, obtained in a trial of Ad26.COV2.S vaccine versus placebo. The receptor source for this set is a person between 18 and 59 years old who received the Ad26.COV2.S COVID-19 vaccine or a placebo.

The V gene is TRBV15, the J gene TRBJ1-6; D is perhaps TRBD1 (5 bases). Germline V gene data show CDR1 as LNHNV and CDR2 as YYDKDF (reference sequence). Trimming left V 8 bases short and J 7 bases short, with 15 bases between. The CDR3 is made up of 14 amino acids. The CDR3 sequence is CATQGSSLNSPLHF. The DNA of the CDR3 is TGTGCCACCCAGGGCAGCAGTTTAAATTCACCCCTCCACTTT. The entire variable domain, with the rest obtained from reference TRBV15 and TRBJ1-6, is as follows: DAMVIQNPRYQVTQFGKPVTLSCSQTLNHNVMYWYQQKSSQAPKLLFHYYDKDFNNEADTPDNFQSRRPNTSFCFLDIRSPGLGDTAMYLCATQGSSLNSPLHFGNGTRLTVT.

The chain couples TRBV27 to TRBJ1-2; D ambiguous. This CDR3 is built from 11 residues. Germline values: CDR1 MNHEY, CDR2 SMNVEV (reference sequence). Trimming pared 8 bases from V and 2 bases from J, leaving 6 bases between. CDR3 coding DNA: TGTGCCAGCGGAGGGAACTATGGCTACACCTTC. Protein: CASGGNYGYTF.

This chain links TRBV5-4 with TRBJ2-5; D unclear. V shed 2 bases and J shed 0 bases, with 11 bases lying between them. This CDR3 comprises 15 residues. CDR1 and CDR2 from the germline V gene are SGHNT and YYREEE (reference sequence). CDR3 sequence reads: CASSLLAPYQETQYF. The CDR3 nucleotides read TGTGCCAGCAGCTTACTTGCTCCCTACCAAGAGACCCAGTACTTC. The variable domain in full, with the rest retrieved from reference TRBV5-4 and TRBJ2-5, is ETGVTQSPTHLIKTRGQQVTLRCSSQSGHNTVSWYQQALGQGPQFIFQYYREEENGRGNFPPRFSGLQFPNYSSELNVNALELDDSALYLCASSLLAPYQETQYFGPGTRLLVL.

V and J are TRBV28 and TRBJ2-7; D gene ambiguous. The V gene's germline CDR1 is MDHEN and CDR2 SYDVKM. The CDR3 covers 13 residues. Between the trimmed V and J ends, which lost 10 bases and 2 bases, there was a span of 15 bases. CDR3 residues: CATHGPLAYEQYF. In DNA form, the CDR3 reads TGTGCCACCCATGGGCCCTTAGCCTACGAGCAGTACTTC.

This clone was observed a few times. The V call is TRBV2, the J call TRBJ2-5; 7 bases fit TRBD1. This CDR3 is built from 14 residues. Germline CDR1 reads SNHLY; CDR2 reads FYNNEI. Germline trimming cut 1 base from V and 4 bases from J; bases unmatched to any gene: 3. Written as DNA, the CDR3 is TGTGCCAGCAGTGAAGGGACAGGACGAGAGACCCAGTACTTC. Its translation: CASSEGTGRETQYF.

J is TRBJ2-1 and V is TRBV3-1 (or the pseudogene TRBV3-2), with 7 nucleotides matching TRBD2. V shed 4 bases, J shed 6 bases, and the junction held 12 bases outside the gene matches. Germline CDR1 is LGHDT and CDR2 is YNNKEL (reference sequence). The CDR3 has 16 amino acids. The CDR3 sequence is CASSRSSGADPNEQFF. CDR3 DNA: TGTGCCAGCAGCCGGTCAAGCGGGGCGGACCCCAATGAGCAGTTCTTC.

The J gene is TRBJ1-1, the V gene TRBV11-3; 7 bases match TRBD1. Germline lookup yields CDR1 SGHNT and CDR2 YENEEA. CDR3 length: 16 residues. J gave up 1 base and V 3 bases, and 8 bases lay outside the gene matches. This CDR3 is CASSFMYTGANTEAFF. The CDR3 bases are TGTGCCAGCAGCTTCATGTATACAGGGGCGAACACTGAAGCTTTCTTT.

The J gene is TRBJ1-1, the V gene TRBV29-1; D gene uncertain. Per germline, CDR1 SQVTM and CDR2 ANQGSEA. The CDR3 loop spans 10 amino acids. V shed 4 bases and J shed 11 bases, with 11 bases lying between them. The DNA of the CDR3 is TGCAGCGTTGTGAGCTTCGGGGCTTTCTTT. This gives the protein CSVVSFGAFF.

The chain employs TRBV7-9 and TRBJ1-1, with no clear D. The CDR3 sequence is 19 residues long. Germline CDR1 SEHNR, CDR2 FQNEAQ (reference sequence). Trimming took off 4 bases at V and 6 bases at J, with 30 bases between the two ends. DNA of the CDR3: TGTGCCAGCAGCTCATTAGCCCCCCAATCAAGGTTCAGGTTAGCTGAAGCTTTCTTT. Protein product: CASSSLAPQSRFRLAEAFF.

The chain links TRBV7-9 to TRBJ1-4; 7 nucleotides line up with TRBD1. This CDR3 comprises 16 residues. Germline V gene sequence: CDR1 SEHNR, CDR2 FQNEAQ (reference sequence). The trim removed 5 bases at V and 4 bases at J, leaving 10 bases unmatched. The CDR3 loop reads CASSPPGGSDNEKLFF. The CDR3, as DNA: TGTGCCAGCAGCCCCCCAGGGGGGTCGGATAATGAAAAACTGTTTTTT.

The J gene is TRBJ1-1, the V gene TRBV5-4; D gene unclear. The V end was cut by 0 bases, the J end by 5 bases, with 8 bases between. CDR1 and CDR2 (germline): SGHNT, YYREEE (reference sequence). This CDR3 is built from 13 residues. CDR3 DNA: TGTGCCAGCAGCTTGGCACAGACTACTGAAGCTTTCTTT. This gives the protein CASSLAQTTEAFF.

This clone has a single count. The V and J genes are TRBV7-2 and TRBJ2-1; 12 bases map to TRBD2. Unmatched junction bases numbered 4, after V lost 6 bases and J lost 4 bases. CDR3 length: 15 residues. Per germline, CDR1 SGHTA and CDR2 FQGNSA. CDR3 sequence (DNA): TGTGCCAGCAGAAGACTAGCGGGGGAATACAATGAGCAGTTCTTC. It specifies CASRRLAGEYNEQFF.

The chain combines TRBV29-1 with TRBJ1-1, with 7 positions matching TRBD1. The V gene end was trimmed by 4 bases and the J gene end by 6 bases; junction bases not matched to a gene: 2. CDR3 length: 11 amino acids. Germline V CDR1 and CDR2: SQVTM, ANQGSEA. CDR3 in DNA: TGCAGCGTTGTGACAGGGTCTGAAGCTTTCTTT. Its protein product is CSVVTGSEAFF.

This chain links TRBV19 with TRBJ2-6; unclear D gene. The germline CDR1 and CDR2 sequences are LNHDA and SQIVND (reference sequence). This CDR3 has 19 residues. V gave up 2 bases and J gave up 0 bases, with 17 bases separating them. The CDR3 region has the DNA TGTGCCAGTAGTATATTTCGGGTAGAGCCTTACTCTGGGGCCAACGTCCTGACTTTC. Protein: CASSIFRVEPYSGANVLTF.

As for this clone: At one of its ends the junction is not consistent with the germline gene, which may arise from a read error. The chain has TRBV7-2 and TRBJ1-1; TRBD1 agrees at 9 bases. The germline V gene has CDR1 SGHTA and CDR2 FQGNSA. This CDR3 contains 14 residues. The CDR3 nucleotides read TGTGCCAGCAGCCCACCGGGACAGGGAACGGGGACTGGTTTT. Residues: CASSPPGQGTGTGF. The whole variable domain, remainder taken from reference TRBV7-2 and TRBJ1-1, is GAGVSQSPSNKVTEKGKDVELRCDPISGHTALYWYRQSLGQGLEFLIYFQGNSAPDKSGLPSDRFSAERTGGSVSTLTIQRTQQEDSAVYLCASSPPGQGTGTGFGQGTRLTVV.

CDR3 residues: CASSLVVLAGSHNEQFF. The DNA for the CDR3 is TGCGCCAGCAGCTTGGTAGTACTAGCGGGTAGTCACAATGAGCAGTTCTTC. The chain couples TRBV5-1 to TRBJ2-1; 9 positions match TRBD2. The CDR3 sequence is 17 residues long. V dropped 0 bases and J dropped 5; count of bases not matched to a gene: 9. Germline values: CDR1 SGHRS, CDR2 YFSETQ.

The genes are TRBV4-1 and TRBJ1-1, with a weak D call TRBD1 (5 bases). Trimming removed 2 bases from V and 11 bases from J, with 12 bases in between. The CDR3 loop spans 12 amino acids. Germline-derived CDR1 and CDR2 are MGHRA and YSYEKL. The CDR3 sequence: CASSQTGLEAFF. In nucleotides, the CDR3 is TGCGCCAGCAGCCAAACGGGGCTGGAGGCTTTCTTT.

This chain uses TRBV7-9 with TRBJ2-5, with D possibly matching TRBD2 (6 bases). The CDR3 has 13 residues. V was cut by 5 bases and J by 5 bases, with 12 bases left in between. Germline CDR1 SEHNR, CDR2 FQNEAQ (reference sequence). CDR3 bases: TGTGCCAGCAGCCCTACTAGCCGGGAGACCCAGTACTTC. It yields the protein CASSPTSRETQYF.

The rearrangement joins TRBV20-1 to TRBJ2-7; D is perhaps TRBD1 (5 bases). Per germline, CDR1 DFQATT and CDR2 SNEGSKA (reference sequence). V was shortened by 3 bases and J by 2 bases, with 11 bases between the two germline ends. The CDR3 covers 13 residues. The CDR3 bases are TGCAGTGCTAGTGTACCAGGGACCTACGAGCAGTACTTC. It encodes CSASVPGTYEQYF.

The chain is built from TRBV5-1 and TRBJ1-2, with D maybe TRBD1 (6 bases). V was trimmed by 4 bases and J by 3 bases, leaving 13 bases between them. Germline V gives CDR1 SGHRS, CDR2 YFSETQ. CDR3 length: 14 residues. Here the CDR3 DNA reads TGCGCCAGCAGCGAGGACAGCCGATACTATGGCTACACCTTC. This sequence encodes CASSEDSRYYGYTF.

This clone appeared a single time. The chain couples TRBV19 to TRBJ1-5; 10 bases are a match to TRBD1. Germline V gene data show CDR1 as LNHDA and CDR2 as SQIVND (reference sequence). CDR3 length: 17 residues. J lost 4 bases, V lost 1 base, and 7 bases had no gene match. The CDR3 DNA follows: TGTGCCAGTAGTATAGGGGGGGACAGGGGTGGAAATCAGCCCCAGCATTTT. Translation: CASSIGGDRGGNQPQHF.

V usage is TRBV5-1 and J usage is TRBJ2-1; D remains ambiguous. This CDR3 comprises 15 residues. Looked up from germline, CDR1 is SGHRS and CDR2 is YFSETQ. Trimming removed 1 base from V and 0 bases from J, with 8 bases in between. The chain's CDR3 is CASSLSQSSYNEQFF. Here the CDR3 DNA reads TGCGCCAGCAGCTTGTCCCAGTCCTCCTACAATGAGCAGTTCTTC. Filled out from reference TRBV5-1 and TRBJ2-1, the complete variable domain reads KAGVTQTPRYLIKTRGQQVTLSCSPISGHRSVSWYQQTPGQGLQFLFEYFSETQRNKGNFPGRFSGRQFSNSRSEMNVSTLELGDSALYLCASSLSQSSYNEQFFGPGTRLTVL.

This rearrangement joins TRBV6-2 or TRBV6-3 to TRBJ2-1; the D is unclear. The V end was cut by 1 base, the J end by 6 bases, with 1 base between. The CDR3 has 11 amino acids. Germline CDR1 MNHEY, CDR2 SVGEGT. The CDR3 DNA is TGTGCCAGCAGTTACTTCAATGAGCAGTTCTTC. It translates to CASSYFNEQFF.

The chain is built from TRBV3-1 (or the pseudogene TRBV3-2) and TRBJ1-2; possible D gene TRBD1, 6 bases. The V and J ends lost 1 base and 7 bases respectively, with 19 bases between them. The CDR3 consists of 16 residues. Germline V lookup: CDR1 LGHDT, CDR2 YNNKEL (reference sequence). CDR3 bases: TGTGCCAGCAGCCAAGTTACCAAAAGGGGGGGCGTTGGCTACACCTTC. This encodes CASSQVTKRGGVGYTF.

The chain joins TRBV4-2 to TRBJ1-1; no clear D. The CDR3 is 16 amino acids. The V end was cut by 2 bases, the J end by 1 base, with 14 bases between. Germline CDR1 reads LGHNA; CDR2 reads YNFKEQ. This chain's CDR3 is CASSQLELGQNTEAFF. CDR3 in DNA: TGTGCCAGCAGCCAACTCGAACTGGGTCAGAACACTGAAGCTTTCTTT.

The V and J genes are TRBV18 and TRBJ2-1, with D possibly TRBD2 on 5 matching bases. Trimming stripped 0 bases from V and 9 bases from J, with 9 bases between. CDR1 and CDR2 from the germline V gene are KGHSH and LQKENI. The CDR3 is made up of 13 amino acids. The CDR3 bases are TGTGCCAGCTCACCACCGGCGGGCGTTGAGCAGTTCTTC. It encodes CASSPPAGVEQFF.

The V gene is TRBV7-8, the J gene TRBJ2-1, with 12 positions matching TRBD2. The germline gives CDR1 SGHVS, CDR2 FQNEAQ. CDR3 length: 17 amino acids. The ends lost 2 bases at V and 8 bases at J; junction bases unmatched: 10. The CDR3 loop is CASSLRASGGARDEQFF. The CDR3 nucleotides read TGTGCCAGCAGCTTAAGGGCTAGCGGGGGGGCCCGGGATGAGCAGTTCTTC.